A single sample is the source of the 2 T cell receptor beta chains below, sequenced in a study of shared clonotypes between healthy human individuals. The data were produced by immunoSEQ multiplex PCR, yet TCRdb's version contains in-frame clones alone and is incomplete. The repertoire consists of about 380,000 clones, with 90% to 97% occurring once and the leading ten covering 0.25% to 0.35%. Material: memory CD8+ T cells sorted from blood. Sample subset: CD45RO+ cells pooled with CCR7-negative TemRA cells. The source is a man aged 30 to 45 in good health.

V gene TRBV4-2 combines with J gene TRBJ2-5; D is undetermined. V shed 6 bases and J shed 4 bases, with 12 bases lying between them. CDR1 is LGHNA, CDR2 YNFKEQ, per germline. The CDR3 spans 13 residues. The CDR3 spells CASRGFERETQYF. The DNA for the CDR3 is TGTGCCAGCAGGGGGTTTGAGAGAGAGACCCAGTACTTC.

On this clone: The junction departs from germline at one end; a sequencing error may be responsible. J is TRBJ1-3 and V is TRBV7-7; no clear D. The germline gives CDR1 SSHAT, CDR2 FNYEAQ (reference sequence). The CDR3 is made up of 16 amino acids. CDR3 loop: CASSLGPHLSGNTIYF. In DNA, the CDR3 is TGTGCTAGCAGCTTGGGTCCTCACCTCTCTGGAAACACCATATATTTT.